This T cell receptor beta chain was sequenced during a study of shared clonotypes between healthy human individuals (dated by TCRdb to the early 2020s). Background for the entire study: Two women and a few men aged 18 to 49 years were included in the cohort. Blood TCR repertoires of about 5 healthy adults were deeply sequenced to estimate repertoire size and the extent of clonotype sharing between individuals. Each donor's leukapheresis produced roughly between roughly 0.85 and 9.5 billion PBMCs. Per donor, three plates each were used for CD4 naive and CD4 memory, two for CD8 naive, and one for CD8 memory. To increase sequencing depth and limit assay-specific biases, TCR repertoire library preparation and sequencing were carried out by different laboratories using diverse techniques.

About this clone: The antigen this receptor binds is unknown. Per-base quality was not reported, and no clone a single base away is much larger than it.

Using the deep immunoSEQ assay, multiplex PCR amplified TCR CDR3 regions from genomic DNA. Extracted genomic DNA from each cell subset was distributed evenly across all wells of several immunoSEQ 96-well plates, and each plate was treated as a replicate. For sorted subsets, roughly 200 ng of genomic DNA, equivalent to 30,000 or so T cell genomes, went into each replicate PCR. Purified libraries were quantified with a Qubit 3.0 fluorometer, sized on a Bioanalyzer 2100, and re-quantified with the KAPA Library Quantification kit. A separate single-read 150-cycle Illumina NextSeq 550 flow cell was used to sequence each immunoSEQ 96-well plate. On the study's bioinformatics: Because the immunoSEQ output held only junctional sequences and lacked quality scores, the filtering could not match the filtering applied to full-length reads. Sequences were annotated with PyIR, a Python wrapper for IgBLAST v1.9, using IMGT germline references to assign V/J genes and CDR3. Reads were removed for weak V/J assignments (E-value above 1e-6), missing CDR3, stop codons, out-of-frame junctions, or ambiguous translated residues. A V3J clonotype was defined by an identical inferred V gene, J gene, and CDR3 amino acid sequence. The percentage overlap between two repertoires was calculated by dividing the number of shared unique clonotypes by the size of the smaller repertoire. Repertoire richness was assessed with RTK rarefaction, the Chao1 estimator, and Recon v2.1 estimates of unobserved clonotypes. Generation probabilities were computed with OLGA for all TCRbeta clonotypes obtained by the gDNA method from a few donors. This immuneACCESS table, as held by TCRdb, lists in-frame sequences with V and J called but not all clones. Of the missing ones, under half trace to an unresolved V gene in checked studies; the others have no known cause. That table supplies the V and J calls and clone size; D and trimming were determined from the DNA. Within this sample are roughly 2.1 million clones, with around 93% of them counted one time only. Over 1.5% of the sample comes from the top ten.

CD8 naive samples were CD45RO-negative cells positively selected for CCR7, giving a CD45RA+CCR7+ population that excluded TemRA cells. Donors were healthy HIV-negative adults with no recently reported acute infections or vaccinations. Every donor was a Caucasian adult residing in Nashville, Tennessee, USA. Blood was obtained by leukapheresis, after which PBMCs were separated by Ficoll-Histopaque density gradient centrifugation and cryopreserved in liquid nitrogen vapor phase. Purity and quantity of every magnetically sorted T cell population were checked by analytical flow cytometry. Each sorted fraction had its genomic DNA isolated and then quantified by UV absorbance on a Nanodrop 2000c. The full study reports these points: Even with the large sequencing depth, rarefaction of the sorted-subset datasets indicated that sequencing was incomplete. Larger estimated clonotype richness was generally found for naive subsets than for memory subsets. Based on pairwise subsampling, the degree of clonotype sharing among donors was expected to be affected by sequencing depth. The small number of donors limited the genetic and exposure-history diversity represented. Higher generation probabilities were observed for clonotypes shared by all four sorted-subset donors than for non-shared clonotypes. Across a few donors, 5% to 6% of naive CD4, approximately 3.6% of naive CD8, 2.3% of memory CD4, and approximately 0.4% of memory CD8 clonotypes were shared. Sampling was restricted to blood, and TCR repertoires in tissue are likely to differ from TCR repertoires in blood.

The CDR3 spans 15 residues, from the cysteine through the phenylalanine. This entry keeps only the CDR3 DNA: 45 bases, framed from base 1. The germline V gene gives CDR1 as SGHAT and CDR2 as FQNNGV. The germline V end is reduced by 4 bases and the J end by 7 bases; junction bases left unmatched: 7. The V and J segments used are TRBV11-2 and TRBJ2-1, with 10 bases aligning to TRBD2. The source is a man between 18 and 29 years old in good health. Some clones in this sample may be carry-over from other donors' samples. Sequencing input: naive CD8+ T cells from PBMCs. The sample's cell subset or site label is to be understood as: CD45RA+CCR7+. The nucleotide sequence is given as TGTGCCAGCAGCTCCAGTAAAGCGGGGGGGAATGAGCAGTTCTTC. Its protein is CASSSSKAGGNEQFF.